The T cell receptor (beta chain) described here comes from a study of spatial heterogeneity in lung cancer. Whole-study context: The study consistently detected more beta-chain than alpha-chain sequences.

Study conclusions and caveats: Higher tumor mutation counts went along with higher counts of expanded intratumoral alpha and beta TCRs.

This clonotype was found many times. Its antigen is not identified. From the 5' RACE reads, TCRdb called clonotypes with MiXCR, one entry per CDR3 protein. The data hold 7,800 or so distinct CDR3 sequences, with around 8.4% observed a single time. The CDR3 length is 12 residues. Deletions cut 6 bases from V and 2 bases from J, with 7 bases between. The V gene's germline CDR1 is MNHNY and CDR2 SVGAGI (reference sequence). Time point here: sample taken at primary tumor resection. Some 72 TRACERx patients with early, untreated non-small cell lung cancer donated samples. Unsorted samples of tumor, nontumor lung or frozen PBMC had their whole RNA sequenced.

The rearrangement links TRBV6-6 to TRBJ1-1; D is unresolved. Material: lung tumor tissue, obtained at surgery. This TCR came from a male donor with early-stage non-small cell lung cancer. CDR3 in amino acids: CASSHPNTEAFF. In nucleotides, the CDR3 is TGTGCCAGCAGCCACCCCAACACTGAAGCTTTCTTT.